This entry lists 30 T cell receptor beta chains sequenced from one sample in a study of cytomegalovirus exposure and HLA in healthy donors. PCR amplification relied on 60 Vbeta primers (plus 13 Jbeta primers). Profiling relied on immunoSEQ multiplex PCR, and the TCRdb table lists in-frame clones only, not all of them. The sample comprises about 200,000 clones, about 81% of which are singletons, and approximately 2.5% rests with the top ten. The sequencing sample was made of PBMCs. Source of these receptors: a woman in her forties in good health and CMV-seronegative.

The gene calls are TRBV30 and TRBJ1-5; D uncertain. The CDR3 spans 13 residues. Germline lookup yields CDR1 GTSNPN and CDR2 SVGIG (reference sequence). The germline V and J ends were trimmed by 5 bases and 3 bases, with 11 bases remaining between them. CDR3 nucleotide sequence: TGTGCCTGGGGGAAGAGGGACAATCAGCCCCAGCATTTT. It codes for CAWGKRDNQPQHF.

The rearrangement links TRBV9 to TRBJ1-3; unclear D gene. The V gene's germline CDR1 is SGDLS and CDR2 YYNGEE. The ends were cut back, 4 bases at V and 9 bases at J, with 14 bases in the middle. The CDR3 is 13 amino acids. The CDR3 coding sequence is TGTGCCAGCAGCCCCCCGCGTGCTCCCACCATATATTTT. Protein sequence: CASSPPRAPTIYF.

The chain uses TRBV10-1 and TRBJ2-3; D not resolved. The length of the CDR3 is 14 residues. V gave up 4 bases and J gave up 3 bases, with 11 bases separating them. The germline CDR1 and CDR2 sequences are WNHNN and SYGVQD (reference sequence). The CDR3 DNA follows: TGCGCCAGCAGTGGGGTCCAGGCTACAGATACGCAGTATTTT. Translating gives CASSGVQATDTQYF.

The chain uses TRBV23-1 and TRBJ1-2, with 8 bases aligning to TRBD1. TRBV23-1 is an ORF; its function is uncertain. V dropped 4 bases and J dropped 8; count of bases not matched to a gene: 18. This CDR3 is 17 amino acids long. CDR3 nucleotide sequence: TGCGCCAGCAGTCCCCCGGGACAGGTTCGGCTAATTTGGGGCTACACCTTC. It encodes CASSPPGQVRLIWGYTF.

The chain employs TRBV19 and TRBJ1-5, with D unresolved. In germline, CDR1 is LNHDA, CDR2 SQIVND (reference sequence). V was pared by 6 bases and J by 4 bases, with 10 bases between. This CDR3 is built from 13 residues. CDR3 DNA sequence: TGTGCCAGTAGGGACTTGTTAAATCAGCCCCAGCATTTT. It yields the protein CASRDLLNQPQHF.

The chain uses TRBV5-4 and TRBJ2-7; weak D call: TRBD1 (6 bases). CDR3 size: 15 residues. Germline-derived CDR1 and CDR2 are SGHNT and YYREEE (reference sequence). V lost 0 bases and J lost 3, with 13 bases in between. The DNA for the CDR3 is TGTGCCAGCAGCTTGGGGTCAGGGGATTACTACGAGCAGTACTTC. Translation gives CASSLGSGDYYEQYF.

The chain recombines TRBV2 with TRBJ2-3; the match to TRBD2 covers 8 bases. J lost 2 bases, V lost 5 bases, and 12 bases had no gene match. Germline CDR1 is SNHLY and CDR2 is FYNNEI. This CDR3 comprises 17 residues. CDR3 protein: CASSSRLAPHYTDTQYF. The CDR3 DNA sequence: TGTGCCAGCAGTTCGAGACTAGCGCCTCATTACACAGATACGCAGTATTTT.

The chain employs TRBV10-1 and TRBJ2-1, with TRBD2 identical over 7 bases. Unmatched junction bases numbered 6, after V lost 10 bases and J lost 3 bases. This CDR3 spans 13 amino acids. Germline-derived CDR1 and CDR2 are WNHNN and SYGVQD (reference sequence). CDR3 residues: CATRDYGYNEQFF. In DNA, the CDR3 is TGCGCCACCCGGGACTACGGCTACAATGAGCAGTTCTTC.

Written as DNA, the CDR3 is TGTGCCAGCAGCTTATATTCGGGAGTCAATGAGCAGTTCTTC. As protein: CASSLYSGVNEQFF. The gene calls are TRBV7-8 and TRBJ2-1, with a tentative D call TRBD2 (6 bases). Germline loops: CDR1 SGHVS, CDR2 FQNEAQ. The CDR3 runs to 14 residues. Deletions cut 2 bases from V and 6 bases from J, with 11 bases between.

In this sample, this clone turned up once. CDR3 region: CASSPGTGAIGANVLTF. In DNA, the CDR3 is TGTGCCAGCAGCCCAGGGACAGGGGCGATTGGGGCCAACGTCCTGACTTTC. The rearrangement joins TRBV11-3 to TRBJ2-6, with TRBD1 matching 10 bases. This CDR3 has 17 residues. V shed 5 bases, J shed 3 bases, and the junction held 7 bases outside the gene matches. Germline loops: CDR1 SGHNT, CDR2 YENEEA. The full variable domain, in which reference TRBV11-3 and TRBJ2-6 provide the parts outside the CDR3, is EAGVVQSPRYKIIEKKQPVAFWCNPISGHNTLYWYLQNLGQGPELLIRYENEEAVDDSQLPKDRFSAERLKGVDSTLKIQPAELGDSAVYLCASSPGTGAIGANVLTFGAGSRLTVL.

The V gene is TRBV5-4, the J gene TRBJ1-2, with TRBD1 identical over 7 bases. The CDR3 runs 13 residues. CDR1 and CDR2 (germline): SGHNT, YYREEE (reference sequence). V was clipped by 6 bases and J by 5 bases; unmatched bases: 7. The CDR3 DNA follows: TGTGCCAGCAATCGTCAGGGGGTATATGGCTACACCTTC. It is translated as CASNRQGVYGYTF.

This clone came up once. This chain joins TRBV15 and TRBJ2-5; 9 bases are shared with TRBD1. V lost 3 bases and J lost 7; bases outside the gene matches: 6. From germline, CDR1 is LNHNV and CDR2 YYDKDF (reference sequence). The CDR3 spans 14 residues. CDR3 in amino acids: CATSSWTGEGTQYF. The CDR3 DNA follows: TGTGCCACCAGCAGCTGGACAGGGGAAGGGACCCAGTACTTC.

The sample holds one count of this clone. V usage is TRBV7-2 and J usage is TRBJ1-1; D is uncertain. The CDR3 consists of 13 residues. Germline lookup yields CDR1 SGHTA and CDR2 FQGNSA. V lost 3 bases and J 6 bases, leaving 11 bases between the germline ends. The chain's CDR3 is CASSFLEGAEAFF. CDR3 nucleotide sequence: TGTGCCAGCAGCTTTCTCGAGGGAGCTGAAGCTTTCTTT.

This chain links TRBV28 with TRBJ1-1; TRBD1 agrees at 11 bases. The germline V gene has CDR1 MDHEN and CDR2 SYDVKM. The ends lost 6 bases at V and 11 bases at J; junction bases unmatched: 8. This CDR3 has 13 residues. The CDR3: CASRSRDRGVAFF. The CDR3 nucleotides are TGTGCCAGCAGATCCCGGGACAGGGGGGTGGCTTTCTTT.

The chain recombines TRBV4-1 with TRBJ1-3; D may be TRBD1 (5 bases). Trimming left V 4 bases short and J 0 bases short, with 10 bases between. The CDR3 runs 15 residues. Looked up from germline, CDR1 is MGHRA and CDR2 is YSYEKL. The CDR3 DNA follows: TGCGCCAGCAGCCCAGGACACACCTCTGGAAACACCATATATTTT. Protein sequence: CASSPGHTSGNTIYF.

The V call is TRBV15, the J call TRBJ2-7; 8 bases agree with TRBD2. Per the germline V gene, CDR1 is LNHNV and CDR2 is YYDKDF (reference sequence). This CDR3 region has 15 residues. The V and J ends lost 3 bases and 3 bases, in that order; junction bases with no gene match: 7. The CDR3 protein is CATSSPTSGVYEQYF. In DNA, the CDR3 is TGTGCCACCAGCAGCCCCACTAGCGGCGTCTACGAGCAGTACTTC.

CDR3 nucleotides: TGCGCCAGCAGCTTCCAGCGGGAAGGGGCGCAGTATTTT. Encoded protein: CASSFQREGAQYF. This sequence joins TRBV5-1 and TRBJ2-3; 7 nucleotides line up with TRBD2. This CDR3 is 13 amino acids long. The V segment lost 2 bases and the J segment 10 bases; nucleotides outside the gene matches: 7. Germline V gives CDR1 SGHRS, CDR2 YFSETQ.

V usage is TRBV19 and J usage is TRBJ2-1; D call uncertain. V was trimmed by 4 bases and J by 8 bases, leaving 12 bases between them. Per the germline V gene, CDR1 is LNHDA and CDR2 is SQIVND (reference sequence). This CDR3 spans 13 amino acids. CDR3 residues: CASSTLRGHEQFF. CDR3 coding DNA: TGTGCCAGTAGTACGCTAAGAGGCCATGAGCAGTTCTTC.

This sequence joins TRBV27 and TRBJ1-6; maybe TRBD1 (5 bases). The germline V gene has CDR1 MNHEY and CDR2 SMNVEV (reference sequence). The CDR3 runs 14 residues. Trimming took 5 bases from V and 10 from J, leaving 15 bases between them. The CDR3 DNA reads as TGTGCCAGCAGTCTTCGGGGGGTAGCGTCACCCCTCCACTTT. Its protein is CASSLRGVASPLHF.

The V call is TRBV5-6, the J call TRBJ2-1, with TRBD1 identical over 8 bases. Germline V lookup: CDR1 SGHDT, CDR2 YYEEEE. Trimming at V came to 4 bases and at J to 8 bases, leaving 5 bases not matched to a gene. There are 13 residues in the CDR3. The CDR3 bases are TGTGCCAGCAGCCCCGACAGGGGCCATGAGCAGTTCTTC. Amino acid sequence: CASSPDRGHEQFF.

The rearrangement joins TRBV4-1 to TRBJ2-3, with unresolved D. The CDR3 sequence is 18 residues long. Germline V gives CDR1 MGHRA, CDR2 YSYEKL. The V end was cut by 0 bases, the J end by 3 bases, with 19 bases between. CDR3 sequence reads: CASSQEFWSTSRTDTQYF. The CDR3 DNA reads as TGCGCCAGCAGCCAAGAGTTCTGGTCCACATCCCGAACAGATACGCAGTATTTT.

The J gene is TRBJ2-1, the V gene TRBV5-1; tentative D call: TRBD1 (6 bases). Germline assignment: CDR1 SGHRS and CDR2 YFSETQ. This CDR3 region has 15 residues. With 0 bases removed from V and 2 bases from J, the gap between germline ends came to 9 bases. In DNA form, the CDR3 reads TGCGCCAGCAGCTTGGAGGGGGTCCCCTACAATGAGCAGTTCTTC. Encoded protein: CASSLEGVPYNEQFF.

The V call is TRBV19, the J call TRBJ1-2, with 9 bases aligning to TRBD1. The germline V gene encodes CDR1 LNHDA and CDR2 SQIVND (reference sequence). V lost 7 bases, J lost 2 bases, and 11 bases stayed unmatched. CDR3 length: 16 amino acids. The CDR3 sequence is CASKETYRGRNYGYTF. The CDR3 DNA reads TGTGCCAGTAAGGAAACCTACAGGGGGCGGAACTATGGCTACACCTTC. The full variable domain, rest sourced from reference TRBV19 and TRBJ1-2, is DGGITQSPKYLFRKEGQNVTLSCEQNLNHDAMYWYRQDPGQGLRLIYYSQIVNDFQKGDIAEGYSVSREKKESFPLTVTSAQKNPTAFYLCASKETYRGRNYGYTFGSGTRLTVV.

The count of this clone is one. The chain recombines TRBV2 with TRBJ1-5, with 10 bases matching TRBD1. Germline CDR1 reads SNHLY; CDR2 reads FYNNEI. Trimming removed 2 bases from V and 6 bases from J; junction bases left unmatched: 7. This CDR3 has 16 residues. The CDR3 region is CASSEPPGTGVQPQHF. The CDR3 DNA reads as TGTGCCAGCAGTGAACCACCAGGGACAGGGGTTCAGCCCCAGCATTTT.

The CDR3 here is CASTLHYEQYF. In nucleotides, the CDR3 is TGTGCCAGCACCTTACACTACGAGCAGTACTTC. The chain links TRBV6-1 to TRBJ2-7; no reliable D call. This CDR3 spans 11 amino acids. Germline loops: CDR1 MNHNS, CDR2 SASEGT. V lost 7 bases to trimming and J lost 3 bases, with 7 bases between them.

The chain is built from TRBV5-5 and TRBJ2-7; 10 nucleotides align to TRBD2. The V gene end was trimmed by 4 bases and the J gene end by 3 bases; junction bases not matched to a gene: 7. In germline, CDR1 is SGHKS, CDR2 YYEKEE (reference sequence). This CDR3 region has 15 residues. CDR3 DNA: TGTGCCAGCAGCGCCCTAGCGGGGGTCCTCTACGAGCAGTACTTC. Protein product: CASSALAGVLYEQYF.

The gene calls are TRBV5-1 and TRBJ2-3; D not certain. In germline, CDR1 is SGHRS, CDR2 YFSETQ. The V gene lost 1 base and the J gene lost 1 base, with 13 bases spanning the gap. The CDR3 spans 16 residues. The chain's CDR3 is CASSLSRSSRTDTQYF. The CDR3 DNA follows: TGCGCCAGCAGCTTGTCCAGAAGTTCCCGCACAGATACGCAGTATTTT.

The J gene is TRBJ2-3, the V gene TRBV30, with a possible D match to TRBD2 (6 bases). There are 13 residues in the CDR3. Germline V gene sequence: CDR1 GTSNPN, CDR2 SVGIG (reference sequence). V lost 1 base to trimming and J lost 1 base, with 6 bases between them. CDR3 coding DNA: TGTGCCTGGAGTGCGGGAGGCACAGATACGCAGTATTTT. This gives the protein CAWSAGGTDTQYF.

The chain joins TRBV18 to TRBJ2-7, with 7 bases lining up with TRBD1. Germline CDR1 KGHSH, CDR2 LQKENI. The CDR3 has 16 residues. J gave up 3 bases and V 2 bases, and 10 bases lay outside the gene matches. The CDR3 bases are TGTGCCAGCTCACCAATCGGGGCCAGGGGGAACTACGAGCAGTACTTC. This gives the protein CASSPIGARGNYEQYF.

The rearrangement uses TRBV7-3 and TRBJ2-5, with 8 bases aligning to TRBD2. Germline V CDR1 and CDR2: SGHTA, FQGTGA. V lost 5 bases, J lost 11 bases, and 16 bases stayed unmatched. The CDR3 sequence is 15 residues long. This chain's CDR3 is CASSPNGLAGGEQYF. CDR3 DNA sequence: TGTGCCAGCAGCCCCAACGGGCTAGCGGGCGGAGAGCAGTACTTC.